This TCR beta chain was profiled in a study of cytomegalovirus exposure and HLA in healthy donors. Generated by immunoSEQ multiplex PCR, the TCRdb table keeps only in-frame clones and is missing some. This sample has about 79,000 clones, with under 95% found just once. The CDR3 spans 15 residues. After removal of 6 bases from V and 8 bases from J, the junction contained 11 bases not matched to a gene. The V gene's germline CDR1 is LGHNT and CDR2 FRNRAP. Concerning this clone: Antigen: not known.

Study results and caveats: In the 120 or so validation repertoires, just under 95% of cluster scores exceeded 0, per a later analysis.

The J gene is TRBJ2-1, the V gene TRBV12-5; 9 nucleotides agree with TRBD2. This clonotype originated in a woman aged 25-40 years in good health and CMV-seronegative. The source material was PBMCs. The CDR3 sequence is CASGTHSGRSHEQFF. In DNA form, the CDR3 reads TGTGCTAGTGGGACCCATAGCGGGAGATCGCATGAGCAGTTCTTC.